The clone carrying this TCR beta chain was seen more than once but under ten times. Its target is not known. The sample belongs to a study of early stage breast cancer tumors. The study, taken as a whole, reports: Most shared enriched TCRB sequences were commonly generated ones. Compared with adjacent normal breast, tumors showed 2 to 2.5-fold denser, more clonal T cells. Tumor and normal breast were distinguished via blood comparison in 14 of 16 patients.

Some clones are missing from TCRdb's copy, which holds only in-frame ones; the method was immunoSEQ multiplex PCR. The table includes some 32,000 clones, around 67% detected once. Deletions cut 4 bases from V and 4 bases from J, with 10 bases between. The CDR3 is 13 amino acids. The germline V gene encodes CDR1 SGHDN and CDR2 FVKESK. Each tumor contributed about 20-50 mg of diced tissue. Specimen: breast tumor tissue. The chain has TRBV14 and TRBJ1-2; possibly TRBD1 for D (6 bases). This sequence originates from a person in their thirties with breast cancer. CDR3: CASSLDRSYGYTF. The CDR3 bases are TGTGCCAGCAGCCTCGACAGGTCCTATGGCTACACCTTC.